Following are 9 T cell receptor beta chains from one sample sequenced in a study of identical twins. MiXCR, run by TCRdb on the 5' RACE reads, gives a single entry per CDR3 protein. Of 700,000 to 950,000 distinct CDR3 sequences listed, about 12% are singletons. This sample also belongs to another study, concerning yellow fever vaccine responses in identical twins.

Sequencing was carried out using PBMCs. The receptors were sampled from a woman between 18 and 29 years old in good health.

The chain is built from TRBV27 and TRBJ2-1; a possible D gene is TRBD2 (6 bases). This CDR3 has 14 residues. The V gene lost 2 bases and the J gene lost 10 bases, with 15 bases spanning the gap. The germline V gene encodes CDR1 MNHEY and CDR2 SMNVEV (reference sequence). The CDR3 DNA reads TGTGCCAGCAGTTTAGGGACTCCCCGTGTAGAGCAGTTCTTC. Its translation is CASSLGTPRVEQFF.

This CDR3 is CASSSSRVRSLRDSSYNEQFF. For the CDR3, the DNA is TGTGCCAGCAGCTCGTCTCGGGTGAGGTCCCTGAGGGATAGCTCCTACAATGAGCAGTTCTTC. J is TRBJ2-1 and V is TRBV11-2, with a tentative D call TRBD2 (5 bases). The V gene lost 4 bases and the J gene lost 0 bases, with 28 bases spanning the gap. The V gene's germline CDR1 is SGHAT and CDR2 FQNNGV. The CDR3 consists of 21 residues.

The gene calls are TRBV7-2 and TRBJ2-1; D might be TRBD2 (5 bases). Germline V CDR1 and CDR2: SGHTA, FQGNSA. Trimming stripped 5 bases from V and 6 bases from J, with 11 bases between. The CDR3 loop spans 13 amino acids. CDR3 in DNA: TGTGCCAGCAGCGTGGGAGTTCTCAATGAGCAGTTCTTC. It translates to CASSVGVLNEQFF.

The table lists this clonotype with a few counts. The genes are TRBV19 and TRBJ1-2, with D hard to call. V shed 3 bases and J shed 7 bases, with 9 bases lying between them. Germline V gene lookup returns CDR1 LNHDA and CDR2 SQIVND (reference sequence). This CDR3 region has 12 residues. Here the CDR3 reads CASSILGSGYTF. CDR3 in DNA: TGTGCCAGTAGTATTTTGGGATCTGGCTACACCTTC.

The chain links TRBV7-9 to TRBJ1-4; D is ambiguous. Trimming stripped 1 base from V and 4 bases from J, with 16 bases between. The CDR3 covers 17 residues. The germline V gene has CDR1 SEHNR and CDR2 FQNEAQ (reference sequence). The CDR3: CASSLGPPGLLNEKLFF. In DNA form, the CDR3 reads TGTGCCAGCAGCTTAGGACCTCCGGGTCTCCTTAATGAAAAACTGTTTTTT.

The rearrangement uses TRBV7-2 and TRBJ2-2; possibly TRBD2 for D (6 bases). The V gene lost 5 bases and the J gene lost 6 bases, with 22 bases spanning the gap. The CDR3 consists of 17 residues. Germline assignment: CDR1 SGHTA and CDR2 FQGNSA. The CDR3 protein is CASSTPRGTWLSGELFF. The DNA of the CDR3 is TGTGCCAGCAGCACCCCTCGGGGGACTTGGCTCTCCGGGGAGCTGTTTTTT.

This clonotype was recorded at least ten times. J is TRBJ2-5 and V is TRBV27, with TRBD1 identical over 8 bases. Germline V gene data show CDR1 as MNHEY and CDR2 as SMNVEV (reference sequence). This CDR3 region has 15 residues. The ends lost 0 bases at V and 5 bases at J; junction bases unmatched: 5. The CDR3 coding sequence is TGTGCCAGCAGTTTATCCCCAGGGGGCGTGGAGACCCAGTACTTC. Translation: CASSLSPGGVETQYF.

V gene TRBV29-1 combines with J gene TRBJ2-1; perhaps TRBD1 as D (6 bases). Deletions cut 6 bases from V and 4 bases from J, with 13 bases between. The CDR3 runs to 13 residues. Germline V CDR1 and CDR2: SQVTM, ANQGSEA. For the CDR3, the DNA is TGCAGCGTGGAACAGGGCCAGTACAATGAGCAGTTCTTC. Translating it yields CSVEQGQYNEQFF.

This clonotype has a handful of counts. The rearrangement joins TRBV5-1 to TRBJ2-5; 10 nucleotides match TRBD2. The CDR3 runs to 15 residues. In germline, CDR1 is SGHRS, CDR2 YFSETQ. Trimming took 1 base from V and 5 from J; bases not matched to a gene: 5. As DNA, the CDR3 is TGCGCCAGCAGCTTGCTTCTAGCGGGGGTTGAGACCCAGTACTTC. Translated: CASSLLLAGVETQYF.